The clone carrying this TCR beta chain has at least ten counts. Antigen: not known. This entry comes from a study of early T cells in non-severe SARS-CoV-2 infection. About the research overall: The chains were unpaired, and the sequenced material was bulk RNA from unsorted whole blood. Regarding the study as a whole: The matching step, a VDJdb search, favored anti-spike CD8 responses and missed private and CD4 specificities.

The CDR3 spans 15 residues. Germline CDR1 MNHEY, CDR2 SMNVEV (reference sequence). The ends lost 3 bases at V and 1 base at J; junction bases unmatched: 6. Individual cDNA molecules were tagged with unique molecular identifiers, the study reported. Using its own MiXCR run on the 5' RACE reads, TCRdb lists one record per CDR3 protein. The sample consists of tens of thousands of distinct CDR3 sequences, approximately 9% of them appearing once. The sequenced sample was whole blood. This TCR came from an adult who was a healthcare worker with PCR-confirmed SARS-CoV-2 infection or an uninfected control (not recorded which). The rearrangement links TRBV27 to TRBJ2-7, with 7 nucleotides matching TRBD2. CDR3 in amino acids: CASSFYSGRSYEQYF. The CDR3 DNA sequence: TGTGCCAGCAGTTTCTATAGCGGGCGGTCCTACGAGCAGTACTTC.